Shown below are 4 T cell receptor beta chains from a single sample sequenced in a study of shared clonotypes between healthy human individuals. The table came from immunoSEQ multiplex PCR; TCRdb's copy has only in-frame clones and leaves some out. The table shows 100,000 or so clones, with less than 60% occurring only once. Sample: PBMCs. These receptor sequences come from a middle-aged woman in good health. Some clones in this sample may be carry-over from other donors' samples.

This clone was counted only a few times. The J gene is TRBJ1-1, the V gene TRBV6-5; 10 positions match TRBD1. Germline trimming cut 5 bases from V and 5 bases from J; bases unmatched to any gene: 5. The germline V gene encodes CDR1 MNHEY and CDR2 SVGAGI. There are 14 residues in the CDR3. CDR3 region: CASSHGDRGTEAFF. CDR3 nucleotides: TGTGCCAGCAGTCACGGGGACAGGGGAACTGAAGCTTTCTTT.

This rearrangement joins TRBV6-6 to TRBJ1-5; D unclear. The CDR3 contains 13 residues. V lost 5 bases and J 5 bases, leaving 10 bases between the germline ends. CDR1 and CDR2 (germline): MNHNY, SVGAGI (reference sequence). This CDR3 reads CASSRGPDQPQHF. Written as DNA, the CDR3 is TGTGCCAGCAGTAGAGGGCCGGATCAGCCCCAGCATTTT.

At least ten counts were recorded for this clone. The chain carries TRBV2 and TRBJ2-1; D gene ambiguous. CDR1 and CDR2 from the germline V gene are SNHLY and FYNNEI. The CDR3 spans 11 residues. The V end lost 6 bases, the J end lost 7 bases, and 7 bases lay between the germline ends. CDR3 DNA sequence: TGTGCCAGCAGAGCGTCGAATGAGCAGTTCTTC. It is translated as CASRASNEQFF. Variable domain in full (rest from reference TRBV2 and TRBJ2-1): EPEVTQTPSHQVTQMGQEVILRCVPISNHLYFYWYRQILGQKVEFLVSFYNNEISEKSEIFDDQFSVERPDGSNFTLKIRSTKLEDSAMYFCASRASNEQFFGPGTRLTVL.

Turning to this clone: One end of the junction varies from germline; a read error may be responsible. The chain links TRBV30 to TRBJ1-4; tentative D call: TRBD1 (6 bases). Germline loops: CDR1 GTSNPN, CDR2 SVGIG (reference sequence). The CDR3 runs to 13 residues. The CDR3 here is CAWSNNRAEKLLF. The CDR3 DNA sequence: TGTGCCTGGAGTAACAACAGGGCTGAAAAACTGCTTTTT. Full variable domain (rest looked up from reference TRBV30 and TRBJ1-4): SQTIHQWPATLVQPVGSPLSLECTVEGTSNPNLYWYRQAAGRGLQLLFYSVGIGQISSEVPQNLSASRPQDRQFILSSKKLLLSDSGFYLCAWSNNRAEKLLFGSGTQLSVL.